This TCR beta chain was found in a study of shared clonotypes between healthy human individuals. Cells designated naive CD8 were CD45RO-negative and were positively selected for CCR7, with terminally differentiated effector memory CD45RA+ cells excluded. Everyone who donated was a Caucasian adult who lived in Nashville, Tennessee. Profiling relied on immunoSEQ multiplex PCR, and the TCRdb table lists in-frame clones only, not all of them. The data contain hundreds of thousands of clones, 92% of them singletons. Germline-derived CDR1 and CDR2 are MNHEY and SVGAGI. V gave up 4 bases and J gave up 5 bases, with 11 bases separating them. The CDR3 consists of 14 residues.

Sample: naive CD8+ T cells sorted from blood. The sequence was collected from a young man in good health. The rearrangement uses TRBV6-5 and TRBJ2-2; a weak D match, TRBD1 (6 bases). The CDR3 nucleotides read TGTGCCAGCAGTTCCCCCGGACAGACCGGGGAGCTGTTTTTT. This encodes CASSSPGQTGELFF.